This entry lists 23 T cell receptor beta chains sequenced from one sample in a study of cytomegalovirus exposure and HLA in healthy donors. With 60 Vbeta and 13 Jbeta primers, the PCR was carried out. The method was immunoSEQ multiplex PCR; TCRdb's version includes in-frame clones alone and lacks a portion of them. The table has more than 95,000 clones, more than 75% seen once. The material sequenced was PBMCs. These TCRs come from a woman aged 40-49 years in good health and CMV-seronegative.

The chain links TRBV28 to TRBJ2-7; 9 bases align to TRBD1. The trim removed 5 bases at V and 7 bases at J, leaving 12 bases unmatched. Germline CDR1 and CDR2: MDHEN and SYDVKM. The CDR3 consists of 15 residues. Here the CDR3 DNA reads TGTGCCAGCAGTAAACCGGGACAGGGTTCGGGTGAGCAGTACTTC. Translated, it gives CASSKPGQGSGEQYF.

The rearrangement links TRBV9 to TRBJ1-4; D perhaps matches TRBD1 (5 bases). V was cut by 3 bases and J by 0 bases, with 9 bases left in between. Germline V lookup: CDR1 SGDLS, CDR2 YYNGEE. The CDR3 spans 15 residues. The CDR3 bases are TGTGCCAGCAGCGCACGGGGGGCAACTAATGAAAAACTGTTTTTT. Encoded protein: CASSARGATNEKLFF.

The chain links TRBV5-4 to TRBJ1-1, with 7 nucleotides matching TRBD1. The CDR3 contains 13 residues. V trimming: 3 bases; J trimming: 8 bases; junction bases outside the gene matches: 7. Germline CDR1 SGHNT, CDR2 YYREEE (reference sequence). The CDR3 reads CASSSDRRREAFF. The CDR3 DNA reads TGTGCCAGCAGCTCGGACAGGAGAAGGGAAGCTTTCTTT. Looking up the rest from reference TRBV5-4 and TRBJ1-1 gives the full variable domain: ETGVTQSPTHLIKTRGQQVTLRCSSQSGHNTVSWYQQALGQGPQFIFQYYREEENGRGNFPPRFSGLQFPNYSSELNVNALELDDSALYLCASSSDRRREAFFGQGTRLTVV.

This clone was counted a single time. This sequence joins TRBV10-2 and TRBJ1-5; D possibly corresponds to TRBD1 (6 bases). Germline V lookup: CDR1 WSHSY, CDR2 SAAADI. V was trimmed by 5 bases and J by 2 bases, leaving 13 bases between them. The CDR3 is made up of 15 amino acids. DNA for the CDR3: TGCGCCAGCAGTCCCGTTCCAGGGGGCAATCAGCCCCAGCATTTT. It translates to CASSPVPGGNQPQHF.

The V call is TRBV28, the J call TRBJ2-5, with D maybe TRBD1 (5 bases). Judging by the DNA end, TRBJ2-7 fits better; the J call may be wrong. The V gene's germline CDR1 is MDHEN and CDR2 SYDVKM. The CDR3 has 13 amino acids. This CDR3 is CASSYRLNYEQYF. The CDR3 nucleotides are TGTGCCAGCAGTTACAGGTTGAACTACGAGCAGTACTTC.

The rearrangement uses TRBV2 and TRBJ1-1, with D tentatively TRBD1 (5 bases). There are 15 residues in the CDR3. Trimming shortened V by 4 bases and J by 5 bases, and 17 bases separated the two germline ends. Germline V gives CDR1 SNHLY, CDR2 FYNNEI. The CDR3 loop reads CASSGDPWGGTEAFF. CDR3 nucleotides: TGTGCCAGCAGTGGGGACCCTTGGGGGGGGACTGAAGCTTTCTTT.

The V gene is TRBV5-4, the J gene TRBJ2-3; D possibly corresponds to TRBD2 (6 bases). V was shortened by 1 base and J by 0 bases, with 12 bases between the two germline ends. Germline V gene lookup returns CDR1 SGHNT and CDR2 YYREEE (reference sequence). CDR3 length: 16 amino acids. CDR3 sequence: CASSLRLAASTDTQYF. CDR3 DNA: TGTGCCAGCAGCTTGAGGTTAGCGGCTAGCACAGATACGCAGTATTTT.

The V call is TRBV2, the J call TRBJ1-2; possibly TRBD1 for D (5 bases). This CDR3 has 13 amino acids. Trimming left V 3 bases short and J 2 bases short, with 7 bases between. CDR1 and CDR2 from the germline V gene are SNHLY and FYNNEI. The CDR3 loop reads CASSDRVNYGYTF. The CDR3 DNA is TGTGCCAGCAGTGACAGGGTGAACTATGGCTACACCTTC.

The rearrangement joins TRBV7-8 to TRBJ2-2; possible D gene TRBD2, 6 bases. V was trimmed by 2 bases and J by 0 bases, leaving 19 bases between them. The CDR3 contains 19 residues. Germline V gives CDR1 SGHVS, CDR2 FQNEAQ. The CDR3 region has the DNA TGTGCCAGCAGCTTACGGAGTTCGGGCGGGGCCGCGAACACCGGGGAGCTGTTTTTT. This gives the protein CASSLRSSGGAANTGELFF. Using reference TRBV7-8 and TRBJ2-2 for the parts outside the CDR3, the full variable domain is GAGVSQSPRYKVAKRGQDVALRCDPISGHVSLFWYQQALGQGPEFLTYFQNEAQLDKSGLPSDRFFAERPEGSVSTLKIQRTQQEDSAVYLCASSLRSSGGAANTGELFFGEGSRLTVL.

This chain joins TRBV10-3 and TRBJ2-2, with a tentative D call TRBD2 (5 bases). Germline V gene sequence: CDR1 ENHRY, CDR2 SYGVKD. The CDR3 length is 14 residues. Trimming left V 8 bases short and J 4 bases short, with 14 bases between. The CDR3 sequence: CAIAAGAVTGELFF. In nucleotides, the CDR3 is TGTGCCATCGCCGCAGGAGCGGTCACCGGGGAGCTGTTTTTT.

The chain uses TRBV11-3 and TRBJ2-1, with 11 bases matching TRBD2. V gave up 3 bases and J gave up 7 bases; unmatched junction bases: 5. This CDR3 is 15 amino acids long. Germline V gene sequence: CDR1 SGHNT, CDR2 YENEEA. CDR3 bases: TGTGCCAGCAGCTTTTTAGCGGGAGGGAGGAATGAGCAGTTCTTC. This codes for CASSFLAGGRNEQFF.

The chain couples TRBV28 to TRBJ1-3, with 10 nucleotides matching TRBD1. This CDR3 has 15 residues. Germline loops: CDR1 MDHEN, CDR2 SYDVKM. V shed 7 bases and J 4 bases; nucleotides not matched to a gene: 7. For the CDR3, the DNA is TGTGCCAGCATCCTCGACAGGGGGCGAGGAAACACCATATATTTT. It is translated as CASILDRGRGNTIYF.

V and J are TRBV28 and TRBJ2-1, with a tentative D call TRBD2 (6 bases). V was clipped by 5 bases and J by 7 bases, with 18 bases between them. Germline V gene sequence: CDR1 MDHEN, CDR2 SYDVKM. The CDR3 loop spans 15 amino acids. The CDR3 loop reads CASSPRLVTRNEQFF. The CDR3 DNA follows: TGTGCCAGCAGTCCCCGACTAGTCACGAGGAATGAGCAGTTCTTC.

V and J are TRBV5-6 and TRBJ2-3; TRBD2 agrees at 9 bases. The V gene end was trimmed by 1 base and the J gene end by 5 bases; junction bases not matched to a gene: 8. This CDR3 region has 16 residues. The V gene's germline CDR1 is SGHDT and CDR2 YYEEEE. CDR3 region: CASSLYIAGVIDTQYF. CDR3 nucleotide sequence: TGTGCCAGCAGCTTGTATATAGCGGGAGTTATAGATACGCAGTATTTT.

The chain has TRBV7-2 and TRBJ2-5, with TRBD2 identical over 7 bases. V lost 3 bases and J lost 11; bases outside the gene matches: 12. Germline CDR1 and CDR2: SGHTA and FQGNSA. The CDR3 is made up of 14 amino acids. CDR3 amino acids: CASSLGGTRMEQYF. The DNA of the CDR3 is TGTGCCAGCAGCTTGGGGGGGACCCGAATGGAGCAGTACTTC.

The rearrangement joins TRBV9 to TRBJ2-3, with 15 bases identical to TRBD2. The CDR3 spans 17 residues. V trimming: 3 bases; J trimming: 1 base; junction bases outside the gene matches: 3. Germline V lookup: CDR1 SGDLS, CDR2 YYNGEE. DNA for the CDR3: TGTGCCAGCAGCGGGACTAGCGGGAGGGCGGGCACAGATACGCAGTATTTT. It translates to CASSGTSGRAGTDTQYF.

This chain joins TRBV5-6 and TRBJ2-6; the D is unclear. The CDR3 runs to 16 residues. The germline V gene has CDR1 SGHDT and CDR2 YYEEEE. Between the trimmed V and J ends, which lost 0 bases and 0 bases, there was a span of 7 bases. The CDR3 DNA reads as TGTGCCAGCAGCTTGGGCGGAGACTCTGGGGCCAACGTCCTGACTTTC. It yields the protein CASSLGGDSGANVLTF.

The gene calls are TRBV2 and TRBJ2-5, with TRBD1 matching over 9 bases. There are 18 residues in the CDR3. Germline values: CDR1 SNHLY, CDR2 FYNNEI. V was pared by 6 bases and J by 2 bases, with 16 bases of the junction left unmatched. CDR3: CASSTWDRENRWQETQYF. In DNA form, the CDR3 reads TGTGCCAGCAGCACCTGGGACAGGGAGAATCGGTGGCAAGAGACCCAGTACTTC.

This clone occurred a few times. The V gene is TRBV2, the J gene TRBJ2-7, with D perhaps TRBD2 (5 bases). Germline lookup yields CDR1 SNHLY and CDR2 FYNNEI. V was cut by 4 bases and J by 13 bases, with 11 bases left in between. The CDR3 covers 10 residues. For the CDR3, the DNA is TGTGCCAGCAGTGTAAGGAGGCTTTACTTC. This translates into CASSVRRLYF.

The chain employs TRBV18 and TRBJ1-4; the match to TRBD1 covers 7 bases. From germline, CDR1 is KGHSH and CDR2 LQKENI. V was clipped by 4 bases and J by 6 bases; unmatched bases: 11. The CDR3 contains 16 residues. CDR3 in DNA: TGTGCCAGCTCACAGAGGTCGACAGGGTGGGATGAAAAACTGTTTTTT. Translating gives CASSQRSTGWDEKLFF.

This clone has a single count. The chain uses TRBV30 and TRBJ1-1; D remains ambiguous. The CDR3 loop spans 15 amino acids. Trimming took 7 bases from V and 0 from J, leaving 18 bases between them. The germline gives CDR1 GTSNPN, CDR2 SVGIG (reference sequence). The CDR3 DNA is TGTGCCTCGGAGACGGAACCTCCTTTGAACACTGAAGCTTTCTTT. Protein: CASETEPPLNTEAFF.

The chain has TRBV25-1 and TRBJ2-3; 7 bases line up with TRBD1. Germline-derived CDR1 and CDR2 are MGHDK and SYGVNS. Losses at the gene ends were 4 bases for V and 3 bases for J; bases not matched to a gene: 4. The CDR3 is 14 residues long. As DNA, the CDR3 is TGTGCCAGCAGTGCAGGGGGTGGGACAGATACGCAGTATTTT. Its translation is CASSAGGGTDTQYF.

This rearrangement joins TRBV28 to TRBJ2-7; D is undetermined. CDR1 is MDHEN, CDR2 SYDVKM, per germline. The CDR3 contains 11 residues. Deletions cut 5 bases from V and 6 bases from J, with 8 bases between. The CDR3: CASSTVVEQYF. CDR3 in DNA: TGTGCCAGCAGTACGGTGGTCGAGCAGTACTTC.